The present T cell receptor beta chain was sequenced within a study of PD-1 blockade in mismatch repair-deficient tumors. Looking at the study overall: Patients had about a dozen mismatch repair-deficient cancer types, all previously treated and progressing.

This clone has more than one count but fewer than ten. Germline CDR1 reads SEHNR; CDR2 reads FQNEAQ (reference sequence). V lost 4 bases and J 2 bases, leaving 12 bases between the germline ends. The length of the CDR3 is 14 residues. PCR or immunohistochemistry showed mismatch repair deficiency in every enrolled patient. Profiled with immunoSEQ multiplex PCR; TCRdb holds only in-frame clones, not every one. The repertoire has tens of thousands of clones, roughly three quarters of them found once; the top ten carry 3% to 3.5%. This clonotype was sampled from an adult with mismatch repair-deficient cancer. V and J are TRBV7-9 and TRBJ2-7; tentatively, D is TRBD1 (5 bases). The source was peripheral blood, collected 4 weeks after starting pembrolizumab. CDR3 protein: CASSSHQGTYEQYF. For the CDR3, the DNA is TGTGCCAGCAGCTCGCATCAGGGTACCTACGAGCAGTACTTC. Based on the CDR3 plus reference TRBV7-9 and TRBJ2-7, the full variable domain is DTGVSQNPRHKITKRGQNVTFRCDPISEHNRLYWYRQTLGQGPEFLTYFQNEAQLEKSRLLSDRFSAERPKGSFSTLEIQRTEQGDSAMYLCASSSHQGTYEQYFGPGTRLTVT.